The sequence of this TCR beta chain was determined in a study of T cells expressing NK-cell markers. Study-wide context: Cells sorted as CD3+CD56+NKG2C+, CD3+CD56+NKG2C- and CD3+CD56-NKG2C+ T cells supplied the TCR beta repertoires. Within the sequenced cohort of eight donors, seven exhibited HCMV seropositivity and one was seronegative.

The CDR3 sequence is 15 residues long. Per germline, CDR1 MNHEY and CDR2 SMNVEV (reference sequence). Researchers built TCR beta cDNA using 5'RACE template switching with UMIs. TCRdb re-analyzed the 5' RACE reads; it lists each CDR3 protein once, without DNA. This specimen shows over 150,000 distinct CDR3 sequences; the ten leading clones hold around 20%. V usage is TRBV27 and J usage is TRBJ2-7; TCRdb reports TRBD1, a call that lacks DNA to check it against. The sample was blood T cells: a sorted CD56 or NKG2C T cell subset, CD4+ or CD8+ T cells, or bulk PBMC T cells (not recorded which). The TCR originated in a man aged 18 to 69 in good health. The CDR3 here is CASSLSVGISYEQYF.